This is a list of T cell receptor beta chains from one sample in a study of memory CD4+ T cells and cytomegalovirus serostatus. This table comes from immunoSEQ multiplex PCR, and its TCRdb copy is limited to in-frame clones, with some not included. The table lists some 50,000 clones, roughly 74% of them singletons. The sequencing input was memory CD4+ T cells from blood. These receptors were taken from an adult in good health and CMV-seropositive. Both conserved end residues are part of each CDR3. The order of the fields is J gene, D gene, V gene, clone size, CDR3 protein, CDR3 DNA. The D gene is left open where the match is weak. Expanded clones are given a class, and other clones once, few, many or no size at all.

TRBJ2-1,TRBD2,TRBV10-3,-,CAIRPVAGRVLAEQFF,TGTGCCATCAGGCCCGTAGCGGGGAGAGTCCTGGCTGAGCAGTTCTTC
TRBJ1-1,-,TRBV6-6,-,CASSYNGALNTEAFF,TGTGCCAGCAGTTACAACGGGGCCCTGAACACTGAAGCTTTCTTT
TRBJ2-2,-,TRBV7-2,-,CASNGQGLDGELFF,TGTGCCAGCAATGGGCAGGGGCTAGACGGGGAGCTGTTTTTT
TRBJ2-3,TRBD2,TRBV19,-,CASTDAGRTDTQYF,TGTGCCAGCACTGACGCCGGGAGGACAGATACGCAGTATTTT
TRBJ1-5,-,TRBV28,-,CASSWGMGGGNQPQHF,TGTGCCAGCAGTTGGGGTATGGGGGGAGGGAATCAGCCCCAGCATTTT
TRBJ2-2,TRBD1,TRBV5-1,-,CASSLRTGGYHTGELFF,TGCGCCAGCAGCTTGAGGACAGGGGGCTATCACACCGGGGAGCTGTTTTTT
TRBJ2-5,-,TRBV6-1,-,CASSSDLQETQYF,TGTGCCAGCAGTTCGGACTTACAAGAGACCCAGTACTTC
TRBJ2-7,TRBD1,TRBV6-5,-,CASSLTGGIGYEQYF,TGTGCCAGCAGTTTGACAGGGGGCATCGGATACGAGCAGTACTTC
TRBJ2-5,-,TRBV29-1,-,CSVAPGLEGGETQYF,TGCAGCGTTGCCCCTGGACTAGAAGGGGGGGAGACCCAGTACTTC
TRBJ1-2,TRBD1,TRBV7-2,few,CASSSTGEKTYGYTF,TGTGCCAGCAGCTCGACAGGGGAAAAGACCTATGGCTACACCTTC
TRBJ1-2,TRBD1,TRBV6-5,-,CASRPFTGGDGYTF,TGTGCCAGCAGACCCTTTACAGGGGGTGATGGCTACACCTTC
TRBJ2-1,-,TRBV6-4,-,CASSDGNRYNEQFF,TGTGCCAGCAGTGATGGTAACCGCTACAATGAGCAGTTCTTC
TRBJ2-2,-,TRBV7-9,once,CASSLARTTGELFF,TGTGCCAGCAGCTTAGCGCGGACTACCGGGGAGCTGTTTTTT
TRBJ2-5,TRBD2,TRBV6-6,-,CASSGTSGGAVETQYF,TGTGCCAGCAGTGGGACTAGCGGGGGGGCCGTAGAGACCCAGTACTTC
TRBJ2-3,-,TRBV2,-,CASQPASTDTQYF,TGTGCCAGCCAGCCGGCGAGCACAGATACGCAGTATTTT
TRBJ1-4,-,TRBV19,-,CASMGGDTNEKLFF,TGTGCCAGTATGGGGGGGGACACGAATGAAAAACTGTTTTTT
TRBJ2-1,-,TRBV4-3,once,CASSQDRGSSYNEQFF,TGCGCCAGCAGCCAAGATCGGGGTAGCTCCTACAATGAGCAGTTCTTC
TRBJ1-5,-,TRBV6-1,-,CASSFEGYSNQPQHF,TGTGCCAGCAGTTTCGAGGGGTATAGCAATCAGCCCCAGCATTTT
TRBJ2-1,-,TRBV7-9,-,CASSLGGEIDEQFF,TGTGCCAGCAGCTTAGGGGGCGAGATCGATGAGCAGTTCTTC
TRBJ2-2,-,TRBV5-1,medium-sized,CASSFSRATNTGELFF,TGCGCCAGCAGCTTTTCCCGGGCCACGAACACCGGGGAGCTGTTTTTT
TRBJ2-2,-,TRBV7-9,-,CASGGVTGELFF,TGTGCCAGCGGAGGGGTCACCGGGGAGCTGTTTTTT
TRBJ2-1,-,TRBV23-1,few,CASSQSGAVNHNEQFF,TGCGCCAGCAGTCAATCGGGGGCGGTCAACCACAATGAGCAGTTCTTC
TRBJ1-2,-,TRBV4-3,-,CASSQEKFHYGYTF,TGCGCCAGCAGCCAAGAGAAGTTCCACTATGGCTACACCTTC
TRBJ2-7,-,TRBV7-8,-,CASSLIADYEQYF,TGTGCCAGCAGCCTTATCGCCGACTACGAGCAGTACTTC
TRBJ1-2,-,TRBV7-2,-,CASSLWVDGEPYGYTF,TGTGCCAGCAGCTTATGGGTGGACGGCGAACCTTATGGCTACACCTTC
TRBJ2-1,TRBD1,TRBV6-1,-,CASTTPGQGLDEQFF,TGTGCCAGCACCACACCGGGACAGGGCCTCGATGAGCAGTTCTTC
TRBJ2-3,TRBD2,TRBV4-1,-,CASSQTTSGSTDTQYF,TGCGCCAGCAGCCAAACCACTAGCGGTTCCACAGATACGCAGTATTTT
TRBJ1-6,TRBD1,TRBV4-2,-,CASSQGTGGYNSPLHF,TGTGCCAGCAGCCAAGGGACAGGGGGTTATAATTCACCCCTCCACTTT
TRBJ1-4,-,TRBV4-2,-,CASSQGSGKLNEKLFF,TGTGCCAGCAGCCAGGGTTCAGGAAAACTTAATGAAAAACTGTTTTTT
TRBJ2-3,TRBD2,TRBV9,-,CASSVTSGGADTQYF,TGTGCCAGCAGCGTGACTAGCGGGGGGGCTGATACGCAGTATTTT
TRBJ2-6,-,TRBV18,-,CASSPGVGSGANVLTF,TGTGCCAGCTCACCGGGAGTTGGGTCTGGGGCCAACGTCCTGACTTTC
TRBJ1-4,-,TRBV10-2,once,CASSESSGETHEKLFF,TGCGCCAGCAGTGAGTCGAGCGGTGAGACCCATGAAAAACTGTTTTTT
TRBJ2-1,TRBD2,TRBV29-1,-,CSGRLAGDNEQFF,TGCAGCGGGCGACTAGCGGGGGACAATGAGCAGTTCTTC
TRBJ1-2,-,TRBV18,-,CASSPENYGYTF,TGTGCCAGCTCACCAGAGAACTATGGCTACACCTTC
TRBJ2-7,TRBD2,TRBV5-6,-,CASSLTPRGFEQYF,TGTGCCAGCAGCCTGACCCCGCGGGGGTTCGAGCAGTACTTC
TRBJ2-2,-,TRBV5-1,-,CASSGGSALNTGELFF,TGCGCCAGCAGCGGGGGAAGCGCCTTGAACACCGGGGAGCTGTTTTTT
TRBJ1-2,TRBD1,TRBV5-1,few,CASRTDRLNYGYTF,TGCGCCAGCAGGACGGACAGGCTTAACTATGGCTACACCTTC
TRBJ1-5,-,TRBV7-9,few,CASSLGWERDSNQPQHF,TGTGCCAGCAGCTTAGGGTGGGAGAGGGACAGCAATCAGCCCCAGCATTTT
TRBJ1-5,TRBD1,TRBV6-5,-,CASRAGQGNQPQHF,TGTGCCAGCAGGGCAGGACAGGGCAATCAGCCCCAGCATTTT
TRBJ2-3,TRBD2,TRBV27,-,CASSPIPAGTSISDTQYF,TGTGCCAGCAGTCCGATACCTGCCGGGACTAGCATCTCAGATACGCAGTATTTT
TRBJ2-2,TRBD1,TRBV10-1,-,CASRRDRGITGELFF,TGCGCCAGCAGAAGGGACAGGGGAATCACCGGGGAGCTGTTTTTT
TRBJ1-1,-,TRBV2,few,CASSVWQRVRNTEAFF,TGTGCCAGCAGTGTCTGGCAGAGGGTGAGAAACACTGAAGCTTTCTTT
TRBJ2-3,TRBD2,TRBV7-9,-,CAGASGGETDTQYF,TGTGCCGGCGCTAGCGGGGGCGAAACAGATACGCAGTATTTT
TRBJ2-5,-,TRBV28,-,CASSQGAEETQYF,TGTGCCAGCAGTCAGGGAGCAGAAGAGACCCAGTACTTC
TRBJ2-5,-,TRBV29-1,-,CSVEVQAGGETQYF,TGCAGCGTTGAGGTACAGGCCGGGGGAGAGACCCAGTACTTC
TRBJ2-2,-,TRBV6-1,-,CASSLDRSGELFF,TGTGCCAGCAGTTTGGATCGGAGCGGGGAGCTGTTTTTT
TRBJ2-7,-,TRBV10-3,few,CAISGEGGIVYEQYF,TGTGCCATCAGTGGAGAGGGGGGTATTGTCTACGAGCAGTACTTC
TRBJ2-5,TRBD2,TRBV28,once,CASKTPLAGGQETQYF,TGTGCCAGCAAGACCCCACTAGCGGGGGGTCAAGAGACCCAGTACTTC
TRBJ2-5,-,TRBV12-5,once,CASGTIWVIRETQYF,TGTGCTAGTGGTACCATATGGGTGATTAGGGAGACCCAGTACTTC
TRBJ1-2,TRBD1,TRBV7-2,few,CASSSFVTGTGYGYTF,TGTGCCAGCAGCTCCTTTGTGACCGGGACAGGTTATGGCTACACCTTC
TRBJ2-7,TRBD2,TRBV5-1,-,CASRSQAGVGEQYF,TGCGCCAGCAGATCCCAAGCGGGGGTCGGCGAGCAGTACTTC
TRBJ2-5,TRBD2,TRBV7-2,few,CASSLNAGVQETQYF,TGTGCCAGCAGCTTAAATGCGGGGGTTCAAGAGACCCAGTACTTC
TRBJ2-6,-,TRBV6-4,-,CASSVDAGANVLTF,TGTGCCAGCAGTGTGGACGCTGGGGCCAACGTCCTGACTTTC
TRBJ2-5,-,TRBV15,-,CATGRRGAAETQYF,TGTGCCACCGGCAGACGTGGGGCCGCGGAGACCCAGTACTTC
TRBJ2-2,TRBD1,TRBV7-6,few,CASSLGQGATGELFF,TGTGCCAGCAGCTTAGGGCAGGGGGCCACCGGGGAGCTGTTTTTT
TRBJ1-2,-,TRBV4-2,once,CASSQDKRQSIYGGYTF,TGTGCCAGCAGCCAAGATAAAAGACAGTCGATCTATGGTGGCTACACCTTC
TRBJ1-2,TRBD1,TRBV6-1,once,CASSPGQGYYGYTF,TGTGCCAGCAGTCCGGGACAGGGATACTATGGCTACACCTTC
TRBJ2-3,TRBD2,TRBV5-1,-,CASSLNLAGGRDTQYF,TGCGCCAGCAGCTTGAACCTAGCGGGGGGACGTGATACGCAGTATTTT
TRBJ2-7,TRBD1,TRBV7-2,-,CASSLGTGAVYEQYF,TGTGCCAGCAGCTTAGGGACAGGGGCCGTCTACGAGCAGTACTTC
TRBJ2-1,TRBD2,TRBV10-2,-,CASRALLAGGLAYNEQFF,TGCGCCAGCAGGGCCCTACTAGCGGGGGGTCTTGCCTACAATGAGCAGTTCTTC